The rows below give T cell receptor beta chains drawn from one sample of a study of early stage breast cancer tumors. Assay: immunoSEQ multiplex PCR; the TCRdb copy retains only in-frame clones and omits some. Of over 8,500 clones listed, 60% to 80% are singletons. Sequencing input: normal breast tissue next to the tumor. These receptors were taken from a person in their sixties with breast cancer. Each CDR3 is given with its conserved first and last residue. D genes are given only for firm matches. Clone size, where shown, is once, few, many, or a class for clones that have expanded.

cdr3_nt,cdr3_aa,j_call,d_call,clone_size,v_call
TGTGCCAGCAGTCGGGACTCCCTGGATACGCAGTATTTT,CASSRDSLDTQYF,TRBJ2-3,.,.,TRBV2
TGTGCCAGCAGCGTAGTCCCTAGCGGAGGGTACAATGAGCAGTTCTTC,CASSVVPSGGYNEQFF,TRBJ2-1,TRBD2,.,TRBV9
TGTGCCAGCAGCTTGGCATTCGACAGGGCCTACGAGCAGTACTTC,CASSLAFDRAYEQYF,TRBJ2-7,TRBD1,few,TRBV5-4
TGTGCCAGTAGTGGGCGAATGCAAGAGACCCAGTACTTC,CASSGRMQETQYF,TRBJ2-5,.,.,TRBV19
TGTGCCAGCAGTTTCCGGGTGGGTAGGGGCGGAGAAAAACTGTTTTTT,CASSFRVGRGGEKLFF,TRBJ1-4,.,.,TRBV28
TGTGCCAGCTCACCTTCGCGACAGGTGGGATCCGAGCAGTACTTC,CASSPSRQVGSEQYF,TRBJ2-7,.,medium-sized,TRBV18
TGTGCCAGCAGTTACAGGGGGCTTGATGGCTACACCTTC,CASSYRGLDGYTF,TRBJ1-2,TRBD1,.,TRBV27
TGTGCCAGCAGCTGGACAGGCCAAGAGACCCAGTACTTC,CASSWTGQETQYF,TRBJ2-5,TRBD1,.,TRBV5-5
TGTGCCAGCAGGGCGGGACAGGGATCGGCAACTAATGAAAAACTGTTTTTT,CASRAGQGSATNEKLFF,TRBJ1-4,TRBD1,.,TRBV2
TGTGCCAGCAGCTTAGACAGGGGGCCTCACGAGCAGTACTTC,CASSLDRGPHEQYF,TRBJ2-7,TRBD1,.,TRBV11-3
TGTGCCAGCAGCTTGGCCCAACTAGCGGGAGGTCGAGAGCAGTACTTC,CASSLAQLAGGREQYF,TRBJ2-7,TRBD2,.,TRBV5-6
TGTGCCACCGGCCAGATGGGCAGAAGCAATCAGCCCCAGCATTTT,CATGQMGRSNQPQHF,TRBJ1-5,.,.,TRBV7-9
TGCGCCAGCAGCCAAGATCAAGCGGGTACCTACGAGCAGTACTTC,CASSQDQAGTYEQYF,TRBJ2-7,.,medium-sized,TRBV4-3
TGTGCCTGGAGTGCCTATCCGGGTTCAGCCACTGAAGCTTTCTTT,CAWSAYPGSATEAFF,TRBJ1-1,.,few,TRBV30
TGTGCCAGCAGTCCACCGGGAATGACATACGAGCAGTACTTC,CASSPPGMTYEQYF,TRBJ2-7,.,.,TRBV28
TGTGCCAGCAGCTTAGGTAGCGGCTACGAGCAGTACTTC,CASSLGSGYEQYF,TRBJ2-7,.,.,TRBV7-2
TGCGCCAGCAGCTTCGACAGGGGATATGAAGCTTTCTTT,CASSFDRGYEAFF,TRBJ1-1,TRBD1,once,TRBV5-1
TGTGCCAGTAGTATGTCCCTAGCAGGCTACGAGCAGTACTTC,CASSMSLAGYEQYF,TRBJ2-7,.,.,TRBV19
TGTGCCAGCAGTGATCAGGGATTCAACGAGCAGTACTTC,CASSDQGFNEQYF,TRBJ2-7,.,few,TRBV2
TGTGCCAGCAAGACAACAGGGGGCCCGATCTACGAGCAGTACTTC,CASKTTGGPIYEQYF,TRBJ2-7,TRBD1,.,TRBV6-5
TGTGCCAGCAGCTCCCGGGACAAAGGATACGAGCAGTACTTC,CASSSRDKGYEQYF,TRBJ2-7,.,.,TRBV9
TGTGCCAGCGGGGGGTTTGCAACTAATGAAAAACTGTTTTTT,CASGGFATNEKLFF,TRBJ1-4,.,once,TRBV6-5
TGTGCCAGCAGCTTTCGACAGGGCTCCAAGGAAGCTTTCTTT,CASSFRQGSKEAFF,TRBJ1-1,TRBD1,.,TRBV7-2
TGTGCCAGCAGTGAAGTATCTTTAGGGAGCTCTGGGGCCAACGTCCTGACTTTC,CASSEVSLGSSGANVLTF,TRBJ2-6,.,.,TRBV6-1
TGTGCCAGTAGTATCGGGACAGTCGTCAATCAGCCCCAGCATTTT,CASSIGTVVNQPQHF,TRBJ1-5,TRBD1,.,TRBV19
TGTGCCAGCAGCGTAGGGGGGACACTTAACTATGGCTACACCTTC,CASSVGGTLNYGYTF,TRBJ1-2,.,.,TRBV9
TGCAGCGTCTCGGGACTAGCGGGAAACACCGGGGAGCTGTTTTTT,CSVSGLAGNTGELFF,TRBJ2-2,TRBD2,.,TRBV29-1
TGTGCCAGCAGCTCGGGACAGGCAGAAGAGGGCTACACCTTC,CASSSGQAEEGYTF,TRBJ1-2,TRBD1,.,TRBV5-6
TGTGCCAGTAGTATCGGAACCAGGGGATTGGCAAAACTGTTTTTT,CASSIGTRGLAKLFF,TRBJ1-4,.,.,TRBV19
TGTGCCTGGAGTAACGGGGACACGCGGCCCCAGCATTTT,CAWSNGDTRPQHF,TRBJ1-5,.,few,TRBV30
TGTGCCAGCAGCTTAAAGATCGGCGGGGTTCCGTACTTC,CASSLKIGGVPYF,TRBJ2-7,.,.,TRBV7-8
TGTGCCAGCAGTGAATGGGGGGGGTCCAGGAGCAATCAGCCCCAGCATTTT,CASSEWGGSRSNQPQHF,TRBJ1-5,.,once,TRBV6-1
TGTGCCAGCAGCCAACAACAGGGGAATGGCTACACCTTC,CASSQQQGNGYTF,TRBJ1-2,TRBD1,once,TRBV7-2
TGCGCCAGCAGCATCCTAACGGGACAGGGTTTAGAGCAGTACTTC,CASSILTGQGLEQYF,TRBJ2-7,TRBD1,once,TRBV4-3
TGTGCCAGCAGCTTGTCTGGAACTAGCGGGAGCACAGATACGCAGTATTTT,CASSLSGTSGSTDTQYF,TRBJ2-3,TRBD2,.,TRBV5-8
TGCGCCAGCAGCCAAGATGGACAGGGGGTTTATTATGGCTACACCTTC,CASSQDGQGVYYGYTF,TRBJ1-2,TRBD1,.,TRBV4-3
TGTGCCAGCAGCTTCGGGACAGGGTTGATGAACACTGAAGCTTTCTTT,CASSFGTGLMNTEAFF,TRBJ1-1,TRBD1,few,TRBV7-2
TGCGCCAGCAGCCGAGGGCAGGGGTTCTACGAGCAGTACTTC,CASSRGQGFYEQYF,TRBJ2-7,.,.,TRBV5-1
TGCGCCAGCAGCCACCACTTCACAGCGGGACAGGGGGTTGCTAACTATGGCTACACCTTC,CASSHHFTAGQGVANYGYTF,TRBJ1-2,TRBD1,medium-sized,TRBV4-3
TGTGCCAGCAGTGAACTACCAGAAAAACTGTTTTTT,CASSELPEKLFF,TRBJ1-4,.,.,TRBV25-1
TGCGCCAGCAGCACTCCCCACTCCTCCGGGGAGCTGTTTTTT,CASSTPHSSGELFF,TRBJ2-2,.,.,TRBV5-1
TGTGCCAGCAGCTTAGCGCTAACGACAGGGGAATCGGAGACCCAGTACTTC,CASSLALTTGESETQYF,TRBJ2-5,TRBD1,once,TRBV7-8
TGTGCCAGCTCACCAGACGAGGGTGAAGCTTTCTTT,CASSPDEGEAFF,TRBJ1-1,.,.,TRBV18
TGTGCCAGCAGCTCGGGACTAGCGGCAGATACGCAGTATTTT,CASSSGLAADTQYF,TRBJ2-3,TRBD2,.,TRBV11-2
TGTGCCTGGAGTCCTAAGTATGGTGAAGCTTTCTTT,CAWSPKYGEAFF,TRBJ1-1,.,few,TRBV30
TGTGCCAGCAGCTTGCCGGGGGCGAACACCGGGGAGCTGTTTTTT,CASSLPGANTGELFF,TRBJ2-2,.,.,TRBV7-9
TGTGCCAGTACCCGGCACGGGACAGGGTACCAGCCCCAGCATTTT,CASTRHGTGYQPQHF,TRBJ1-5,TRBD1,.,TRBV19
TGCGCCAGCAGCCAAGTGATATCGGAGGCCTACGAGCAGTACTTC,CASSQVISEAYEQYF,TRBJ2-7,.,once,TRBV4-1
TGTGCCAGCAGCTTAGCAGGACAGGGATCAGATACGCAGTATTTT,CASSLAGQGSDTQYF,TRBJ2-3,TRBD1,.,TRBV11-3
TGTGCCAGCAGCGAGGGGGTCCAAGGGAACTATGGCTACACCTTC,CASSEGVQGNYGYTF,TRBJ1-2,.,.,TRBV9
TGCGCCAGCAGCTTGGAAGGGGAAGGCTACACCTTC,CASSLEGEGYTF,TRBJ1-2,.,few,TRBV5-1
TGTGCCAGCACCTGGACTAGCGGGGATGAGCAGTTCTTC,CASTWTSGDEQFF,TRBJ2-1,TRBD2,once,TRBV7-2